This T cell receptor (beta chain) was found in a study of monozygotic twins with cystic fibrosis. About the research overall: Library input was 2.5 to 3.5 micrograms of fragmented DNA, with roughly 14 PCR cycles. The study's findings and limits: Low clonality (median around 0.0096) suggested a mostly naive repertoire. Unrelated CF individuals shared fewer identical clonotypes than monozygotic CF twins.

Unmatched junction bases numbered 9, after V lost 5 bases and J lost 10 bases. Germline CDR1 reads SNHLY; CDR2 reads FYNNEI. The CDR3 extends over 15 amino acids. Data came from immunoSEQ multiplex PCR; TCRdb stores just in-frame clones and leaves some out. The sample lists around 21,000 clones, about 87% occurring once. Comments on this clone: The antigen is not known.

The gene calls are TRBV2 and TRBJ1-6; TRBD1 aligns across 9 bases. Sequenced input: blood. This clonotype was obtained from a woman in her twenties or thirties with cystic fibrosis. CDR3 in DNA: TGTGCCAGCAGTTTTGGGACAGGGAGAGACTCACCCCTCCACTTT. Translated, it gives CASSFGTGRDSPLHF.